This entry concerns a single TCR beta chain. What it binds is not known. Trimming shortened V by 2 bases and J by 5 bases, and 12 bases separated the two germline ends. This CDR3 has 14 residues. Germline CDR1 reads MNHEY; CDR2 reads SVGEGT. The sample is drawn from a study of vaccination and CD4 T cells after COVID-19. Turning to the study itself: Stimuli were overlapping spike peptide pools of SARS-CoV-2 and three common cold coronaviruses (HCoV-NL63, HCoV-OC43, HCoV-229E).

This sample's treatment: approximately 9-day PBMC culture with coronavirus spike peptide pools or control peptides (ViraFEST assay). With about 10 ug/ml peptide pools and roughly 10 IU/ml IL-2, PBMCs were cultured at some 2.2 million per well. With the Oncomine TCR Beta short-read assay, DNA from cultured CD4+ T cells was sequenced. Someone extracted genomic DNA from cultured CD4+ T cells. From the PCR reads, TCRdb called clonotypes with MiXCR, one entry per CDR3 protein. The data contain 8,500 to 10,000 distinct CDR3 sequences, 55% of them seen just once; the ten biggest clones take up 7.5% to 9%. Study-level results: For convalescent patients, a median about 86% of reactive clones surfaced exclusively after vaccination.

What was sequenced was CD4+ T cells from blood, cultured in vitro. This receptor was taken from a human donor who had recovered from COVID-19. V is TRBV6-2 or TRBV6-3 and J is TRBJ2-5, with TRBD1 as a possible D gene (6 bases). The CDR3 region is CASSYARGGETQYF. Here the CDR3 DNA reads TGTGCCAGCAGTTACGCCAGGGGTGGGGAGACCCAGTACTTC.